This T cell receptor (beta chain) originates from a study of naive and memory T cell subsets. Ligated cDNA underwent four rounds of PCR with nested alpha and beta constant region primers and SP2. TCRdb passed the UMI-ligation and nested PCR reads through MiXCR, listing each CDR3 protein once. Of 37,000 or so distinct CDR3 sequences listed, 8% to 13% were seen once; the top ten hold about 4%. Treatment indicated: skin biopsy from PPD injection site in Mantoux-positive individual. The library had UMIs added by 3' ligation of an oligonucleotide to TCR cDNA. Skin biopsies came from PPD injection sites in Mantoux-positive individuals. Unsorted total RNA, about 1 to 1,100 ng, was DNase treated before reverse transcription. Findings and limits, study-wide: Delayed type IV hypersensitivity infiltration was taken to explain higher tuberculin-site TCR counts.

Concerning this clonotype itself: Its antigen remains unknown.

Trimming pared 6 bases from V and 3 bases from J, leaving 14 bases between. Germline V gene data show CDR1 as KGHSH and CDR2 as LQKENI. This CDR3 comprises 14 residues. The TCR was taken from an adult in good health. The starting material was skin, obtained from a tuberculin skin test site. The chain carries TRBV18 and TRBJ1-1; no firm D call. For the CDR3, the DNA is TGTGCCAGCTCCCCGGCAGGCTCGGACACTGAAGCTTTCTTT. The encoded protein is CASSPAGSDTEAFF.